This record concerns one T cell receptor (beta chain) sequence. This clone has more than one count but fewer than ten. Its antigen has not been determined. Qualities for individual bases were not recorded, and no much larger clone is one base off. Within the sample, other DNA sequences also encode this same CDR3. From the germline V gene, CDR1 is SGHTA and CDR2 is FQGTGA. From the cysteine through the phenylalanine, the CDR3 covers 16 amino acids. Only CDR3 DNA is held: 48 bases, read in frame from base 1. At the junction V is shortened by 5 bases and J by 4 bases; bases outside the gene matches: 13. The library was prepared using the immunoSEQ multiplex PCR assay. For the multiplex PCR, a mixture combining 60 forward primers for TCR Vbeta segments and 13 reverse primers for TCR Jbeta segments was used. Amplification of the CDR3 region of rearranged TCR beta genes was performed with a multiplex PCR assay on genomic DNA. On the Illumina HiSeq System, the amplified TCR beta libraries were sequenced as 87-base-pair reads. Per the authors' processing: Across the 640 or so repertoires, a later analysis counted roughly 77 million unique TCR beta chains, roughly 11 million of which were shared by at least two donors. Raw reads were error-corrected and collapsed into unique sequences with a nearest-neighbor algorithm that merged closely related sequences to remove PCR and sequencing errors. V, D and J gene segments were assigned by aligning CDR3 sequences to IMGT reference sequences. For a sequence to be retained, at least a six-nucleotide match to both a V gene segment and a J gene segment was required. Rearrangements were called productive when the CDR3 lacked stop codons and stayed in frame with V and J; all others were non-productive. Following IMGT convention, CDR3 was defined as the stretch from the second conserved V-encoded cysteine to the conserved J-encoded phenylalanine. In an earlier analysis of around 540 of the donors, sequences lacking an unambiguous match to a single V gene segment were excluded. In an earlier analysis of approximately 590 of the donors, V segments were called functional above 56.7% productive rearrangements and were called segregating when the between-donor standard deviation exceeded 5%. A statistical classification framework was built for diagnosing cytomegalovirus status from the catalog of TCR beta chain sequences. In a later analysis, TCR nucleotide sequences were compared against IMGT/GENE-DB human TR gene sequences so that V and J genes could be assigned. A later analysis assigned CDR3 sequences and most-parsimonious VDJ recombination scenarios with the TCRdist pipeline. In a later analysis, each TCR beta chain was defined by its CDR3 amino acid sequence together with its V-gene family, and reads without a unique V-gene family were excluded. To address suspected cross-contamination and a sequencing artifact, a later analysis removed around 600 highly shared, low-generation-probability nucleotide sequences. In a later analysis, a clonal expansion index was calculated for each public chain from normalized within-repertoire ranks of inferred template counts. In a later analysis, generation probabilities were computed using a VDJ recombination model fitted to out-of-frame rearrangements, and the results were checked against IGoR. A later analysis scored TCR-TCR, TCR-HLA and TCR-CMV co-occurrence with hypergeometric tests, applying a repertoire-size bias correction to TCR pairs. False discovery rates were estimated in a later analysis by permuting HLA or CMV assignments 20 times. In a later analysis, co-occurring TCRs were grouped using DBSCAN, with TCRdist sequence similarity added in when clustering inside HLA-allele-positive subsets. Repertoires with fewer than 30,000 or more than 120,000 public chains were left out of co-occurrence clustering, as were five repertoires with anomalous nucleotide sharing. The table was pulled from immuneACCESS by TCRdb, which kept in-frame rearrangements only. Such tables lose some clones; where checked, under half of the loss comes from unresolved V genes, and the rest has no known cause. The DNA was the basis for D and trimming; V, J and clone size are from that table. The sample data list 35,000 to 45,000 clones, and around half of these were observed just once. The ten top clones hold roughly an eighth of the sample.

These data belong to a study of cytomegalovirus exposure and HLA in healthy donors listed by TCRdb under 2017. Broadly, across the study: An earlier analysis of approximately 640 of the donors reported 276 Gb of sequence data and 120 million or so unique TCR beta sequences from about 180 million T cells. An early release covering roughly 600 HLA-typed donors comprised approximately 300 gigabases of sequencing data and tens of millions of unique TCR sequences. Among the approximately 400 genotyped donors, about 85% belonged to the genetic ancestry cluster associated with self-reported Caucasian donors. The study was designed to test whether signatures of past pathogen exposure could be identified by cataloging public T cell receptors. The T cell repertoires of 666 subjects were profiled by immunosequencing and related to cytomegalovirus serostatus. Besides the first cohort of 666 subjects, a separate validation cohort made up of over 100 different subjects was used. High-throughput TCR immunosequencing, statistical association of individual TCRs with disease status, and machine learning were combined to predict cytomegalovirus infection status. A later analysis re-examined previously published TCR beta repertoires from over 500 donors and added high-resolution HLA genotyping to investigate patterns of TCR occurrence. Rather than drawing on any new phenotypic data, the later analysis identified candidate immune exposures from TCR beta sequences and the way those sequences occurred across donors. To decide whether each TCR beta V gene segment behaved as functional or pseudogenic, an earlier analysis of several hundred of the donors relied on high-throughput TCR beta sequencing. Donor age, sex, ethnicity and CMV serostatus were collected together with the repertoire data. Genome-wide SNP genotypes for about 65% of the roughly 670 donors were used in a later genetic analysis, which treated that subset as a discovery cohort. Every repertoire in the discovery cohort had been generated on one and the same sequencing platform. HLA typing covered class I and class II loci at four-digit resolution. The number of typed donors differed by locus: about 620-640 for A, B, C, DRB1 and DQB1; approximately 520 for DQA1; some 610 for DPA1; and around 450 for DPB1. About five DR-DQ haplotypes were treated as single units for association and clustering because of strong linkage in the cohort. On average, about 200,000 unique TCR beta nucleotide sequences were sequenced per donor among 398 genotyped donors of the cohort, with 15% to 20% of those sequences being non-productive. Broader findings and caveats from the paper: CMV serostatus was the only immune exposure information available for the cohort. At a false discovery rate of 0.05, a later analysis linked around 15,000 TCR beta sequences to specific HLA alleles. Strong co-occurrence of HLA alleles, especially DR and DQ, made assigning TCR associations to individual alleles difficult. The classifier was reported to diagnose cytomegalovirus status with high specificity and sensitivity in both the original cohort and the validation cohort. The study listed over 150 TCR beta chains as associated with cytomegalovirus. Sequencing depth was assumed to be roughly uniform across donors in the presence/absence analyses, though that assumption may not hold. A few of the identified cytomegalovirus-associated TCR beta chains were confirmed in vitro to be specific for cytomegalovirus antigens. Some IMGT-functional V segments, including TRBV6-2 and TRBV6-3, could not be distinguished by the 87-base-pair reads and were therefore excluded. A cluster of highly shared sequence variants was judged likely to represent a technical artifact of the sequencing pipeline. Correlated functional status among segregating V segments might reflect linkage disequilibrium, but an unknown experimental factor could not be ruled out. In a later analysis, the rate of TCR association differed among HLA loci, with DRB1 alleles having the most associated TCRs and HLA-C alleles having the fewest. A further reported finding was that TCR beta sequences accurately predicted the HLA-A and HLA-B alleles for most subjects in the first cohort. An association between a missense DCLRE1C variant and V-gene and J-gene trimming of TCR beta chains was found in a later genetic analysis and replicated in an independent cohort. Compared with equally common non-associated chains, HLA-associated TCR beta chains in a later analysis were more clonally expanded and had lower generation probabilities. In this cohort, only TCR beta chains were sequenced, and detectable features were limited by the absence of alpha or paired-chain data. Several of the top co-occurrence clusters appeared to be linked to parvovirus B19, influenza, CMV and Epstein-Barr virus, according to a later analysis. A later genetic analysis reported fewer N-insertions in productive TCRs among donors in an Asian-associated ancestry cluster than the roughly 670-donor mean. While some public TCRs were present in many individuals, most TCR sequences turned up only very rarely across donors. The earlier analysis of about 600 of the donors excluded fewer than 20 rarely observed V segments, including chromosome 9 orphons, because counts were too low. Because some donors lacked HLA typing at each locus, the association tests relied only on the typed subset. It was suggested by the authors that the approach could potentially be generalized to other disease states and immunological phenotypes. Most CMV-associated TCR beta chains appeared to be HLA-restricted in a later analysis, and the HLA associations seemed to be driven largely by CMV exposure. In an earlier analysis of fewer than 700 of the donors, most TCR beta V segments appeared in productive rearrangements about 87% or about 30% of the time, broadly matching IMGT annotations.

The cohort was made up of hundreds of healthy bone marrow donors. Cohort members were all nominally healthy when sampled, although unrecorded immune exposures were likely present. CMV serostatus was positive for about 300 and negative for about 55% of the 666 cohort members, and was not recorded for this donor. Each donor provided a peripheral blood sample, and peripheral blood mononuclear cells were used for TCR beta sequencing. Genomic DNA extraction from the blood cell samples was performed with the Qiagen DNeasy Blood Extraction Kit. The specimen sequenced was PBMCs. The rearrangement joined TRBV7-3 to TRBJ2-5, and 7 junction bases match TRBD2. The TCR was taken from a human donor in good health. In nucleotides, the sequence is TGTGCCAGCAGCCTAGGCCCGGGAGGCTCCCGAGAGACCCAGTACTTC. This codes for CASSLGPGGSRETQYF.